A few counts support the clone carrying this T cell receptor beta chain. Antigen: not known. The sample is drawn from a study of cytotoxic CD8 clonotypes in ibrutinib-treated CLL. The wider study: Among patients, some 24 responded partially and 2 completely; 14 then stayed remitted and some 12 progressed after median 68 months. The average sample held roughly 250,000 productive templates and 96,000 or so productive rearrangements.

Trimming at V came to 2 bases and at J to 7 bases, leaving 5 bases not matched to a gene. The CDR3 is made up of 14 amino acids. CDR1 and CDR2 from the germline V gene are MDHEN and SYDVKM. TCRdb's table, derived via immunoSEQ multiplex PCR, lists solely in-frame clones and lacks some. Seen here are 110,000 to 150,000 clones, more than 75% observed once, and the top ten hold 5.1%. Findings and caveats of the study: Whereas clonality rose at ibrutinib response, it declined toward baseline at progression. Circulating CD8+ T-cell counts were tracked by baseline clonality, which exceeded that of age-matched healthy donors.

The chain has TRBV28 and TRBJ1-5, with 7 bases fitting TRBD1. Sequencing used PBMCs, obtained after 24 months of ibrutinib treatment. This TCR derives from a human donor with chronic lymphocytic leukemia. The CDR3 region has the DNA TGTGCCAGCAGTTTAGGGAGGGGGCGACAGCCCCAGCATTTT. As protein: CASSLGRGRQPQHF.